The TCR beta chain described here comes from a study of blood T cells in healthy people across ages. As concerns this clonotype: Its target is not known.

Regarding the study as a whole: Strong correlation was found linking TCR beta diversity to naive T cell percentage. Since the PBMCs were unsorted, naive and antigen-experienced cells could not be conclusively compared.

Together with a sample-barcoded 5' primer, a J-beta primer mix was included in a second PCR lasting roughly 6 to 12 cycles. TCRdb re-derived calls from the 5' RACE reads in MiXCR, one entry per CDR3 protein. The sample includes 1.8 million or so distinct CDR3 sequences, approximately 40% seen only once; the top ten take more than 20%. The CDR3 covers 18 residues. Germline values: CDR1 SEHNR, CDR2 FQNEAQ (reference sequence). V was shortened by 1 base and J by 1 base, with 20 bases between the two germline ends. The source of this sequence is a human donor in good health. V is TRBV7-9 and J is TRBJ2-7; TRBD1 is a possible D gene (6 bases). Input material: blood. CDR3 sequence: CASSLGGEEGEKSYEQYF. CDR3 in DNA: TGTGCCAGCAGCTTAGGAGGGGAAGAGGGGGAGAAGTCCTACGAGCAGTACTTC.